Presented here are 30 T cell receptor beta chains from one specimen sequenced in a study of tumor-infiltrating lymphocytes in primary liver carcinoma. It was unsorted whole blood that yielded blood RNA, and germline DNA was also extracted. The authors made TCR beta cDNA from around 500 ng total RNA with a constant-region primer. Nested multiplex PCR, run for three rounds with slightly modified ARM-PCR, yielded TCR beta libraries. Running around 9 cycles apiece, the first two PCR rounds relied on TRBV1-TRBV30 forward primers together with a C-beta reverse primer. TCRdb recomputed calls from the multiplex PCR reads with MiXCR, one row per CDR3 protein. In the table there are just over 300,000 distinct CDR3 sequences, roughly 60% of which are singletons. Sequencing was done on a sample of peripheral blood. The receptors come from a woman aged 30 to 39 with primary liver carcinoma and hepatitis B virus infection.

A single count supports this clonotype. Since a much larger clone is just one base distant, this may be a read error. The chain couples TRBV29-1 to TRBJ1-6; D gene unclear. CDR3 length: 13 amino acids. CDR1 is SQVTM, CDR2 ANQGSEA, per germline. Trimming removed 7 bases from V and 5 bases from J, with 12 bases in between. As DNA, the CDR3 is TGCAGCGCCAGTGTGGACCATAATTCACCCCTCCACTTT. Its translation is CSASVDHNSPLHF.

The chain combines TRBV5-8 with TRBJ2-1; TRBD2 is a possible D gene (6 bases). CDR3 length: 15 residues. Germline V lookup: CDR1 SGHTS, CDR2 YDEGEE. V was clipped by 0 bases and J by 6 bases, with 13 bases between them. CDR3 bases: TGTGCCAGCAGCTTGGAGCGGGCCCTAGGCAATGAGCAGTTCTTC. It encodes CASSLERALGNEQFF. The complete variable domain, with remaining parts taken from reference TRBV5-8 and TRBJ2-1, reads EAGVTQSPTHLIKTRGQQATLRCSPISGHTSVYWYQQALGLGLQFLLWYDEGEERNRGNFPPRFSGRQFPNYSSELNVNALELEDSALYLCASSLERALGNEQFFGPGTRLTVL.

Worth noting for this clonotype: A single base separates this from a much larger clone, so it may be a read error. The CDR3 carries no conserved terminal phenylalanine or tryptophan, so it likely arises from a read error. The J gene is TRBJ2-1, the V gene TRBV6-6, with 9 bases matching TRBD1. From germline, CDR1 is MNHNY and CDR2 SVGAGI (reference sequence). V gave up 5 bases and J gave up 4 bases; unmatched junction bases: 15. CDR3 length equals 18 residues. The CDR3 sequence: CASSRGQGRLAEYNEQFL. CDR3 DNA sequence: TGTGCCAGCAGTCGGGGACAGGGAAGGTTAGCAGAGTACAATGAGCAGTTCCTC.

This clonotype was counted ten times or more. This chain links TRBV6-5 with TRBJ1-2; TRBD1 aligns across 11 bases. CDR1 MNHEY and CDR2 SVGAGI come from the germline V gene. The CDR3 is 13 amino acids. The trim removed 8 bases at V and 8 bases at J, leaving 7 bases unmatched. The CDR3 nucleotides read TGTGCCAGCGCCGGGACAGGGGGATACGGCTACACCTTC. This translates into CASAGTGGYGYTF.

This clonotype turned up a few times. A much larger clone is a single base away; this may be a read error. The chain employs TRBV29-1 and TRBJ1-2; TRBD1 agrees at 12 bases. The CDR3 has 15 amino acids. Germline CDR1 reads SQVTM; CDR2 reads ANQGSEA. Germline trimming cut 6 bases from V and 3 bases from J; bases unmatched to any gene: 8. CDR3 in amino acids: CSVRDRGRGDYGYTF. CDR3 in DNA: TGCAGCGTACGGGACAGGGGGCGCGGAGACTATGGCTACACCTTC.

As for this clonotype: With a much larger clone just one base away, this may be a read error. The chain joins TRBV6-2 or TRBV6-3 to TRBJ2-5; 8 bases align to TRBD1. This CDR3 is built from 13 residues. J gave up 4 bases and V 6 bases, and 4 bases lay outside the gene matches. Per the germline V gene, CDR1 is MNHEY and CDR2 is SVGEGT. CDR3 in DNA: TGTGCCAGCAGAAGGACAGGGCGAGAGACCCAGTACTTC. Translation: CASRRTGRETQYF.

Many counts were recorded for this clonotype. The genes are TRBV5-4 and TRBJ1-2; no definite D call. The CDR3 loop spans 12 amino acids. V was trimmed by 2 bases and J by 8 bases, leaving 10 bases between them. Per germline, CDR1 SGHNT and CDR2 YYREEE (reference sequence). As DNA, the CDR3 is TGTGCCAGCAGCTTTAGTGGGAACGGCTACACCTTC. Its translation: CASSFSGNGYTF.

The J gene is TRBJ2-1, the V gene TRBV4-2; perhaps D is TRBD1 or TRBD2 (5 bases each). Germline V gives CDR1 LGHNA, CDR2 YNFKEQ. V lost 3 bases and J lost 4, with 13 bases in between. This CDR3 is 15 amino acids long. CDR3 DNA sequence: TGTGCCAGCAGCCATCAGTGGGACCAATACAATGAGCAGTTCTTC. Residues: CASSHQWDQYNEQFF.

This clonotype was recorded once. Possible read error: a much larger clone is one base away. The CDR3 bases are TGTGCCAGCAGCCTCGAACTAGCTATTCAAGAGACCCAGTACTTC. It translates to CASSLELAIQETQYF. The rearrangement links TRBV12-3 or TRBV12-4 to TRBJ2-5; D might be TRBD2 (6 bases). Trimming stripped 6 bases from V and 2 bases from J, with 16 bases between. The CDR3 is 15 residues long.

Notes on this clonotype: Being one base from a much bigger clone, this may be a read error. J is TRBJ2-7 and V is TRBV29-1; D unresolved. The germline CDR1 and CDR2 sequences are SQVTM and ANQGSEA. The CDR3 spans 11 residues. DNA for the CDR3: TGCAGCGTTGAGTTGGAATACGAGCAGTGCTTC. Translating it yields CSVELEYEQCF.

The CDR3, as DNA: TGTGCCAGTAATCCAGTGAACTATGGCTACACCTTC. Its translation: CASNPVNYGYTF. The V gene is TRBV19, the J gene TRBJ1-2, with no clear D. The germline V gene has CDR1 LNHDA and CDR2 SQIVND (reference sequence). The CDR3 totals 12 residues. V was pared by 7 bases and J by 2 bases, with 8 bases between.

Turning to this clonotype: This CDR3 fails to terminate in the conserved phenylalanine or tryptophan, so it likely reflects a read error. The chain employs TRBV6-6 and TRBJ1-2; weak D call: TRBD1 (5 bases). Between the trimmed V and J ends, which lost 6 bases and 7 bases, there was a span of 15 bases. CDR1 MNHNY and CDR2 SVGAGI come from the germline V gene (reference sequence). The CDR3 length is 13 residues. The CDR3 DNA sequence: TGTGCCAGCAGCGTGGGCAGGGAGATTGGCTACACCCTC. Encoded protein: CASSVGREIGYTL.

The J gene is TRBJ2-7, the V gene TRBV11-3, with D unclear. The CDR3 runs to 13 residues. Germline V lookup: CDR1 SGHNT, CDR2 YENEEA. Trimming left V 9 bases short and J 7 bases short, with 19 bases between. Here the CDR3 DNA reads TGTGCCAGGATCTTCAGTCAGGTGGATGAGCAGTACTTC. This sequence encodes CARIFSQVDEQYF.

This clonotype was seen ten or more times. This chain joins TRBV12-3 or TRBV12-4 and TRBJ2-6, with D perhaps TRBD1 or TRBD2 (5 bases each). With 7 bases removed from V and 0 bases from J, the gap between germline ends came to 19 bases. The length of the CDR3 is 18 residues. The CDR3 loop reads CASNPGRRIASGANVLTF. DNA of the CDR3: TGTGCCAGCAATCCGGGACGGCGGATCGCCTCTGGGGCCAACGTCCTGACTTTC.

With respect to this clonotype: Lacking the conserved final phenylalanine or tryptophan, this CDR3 likely reflects a read error. V is TRBV10-2 and J is TRBJ1-3, with D possibly TRBD1 on 5 matching bases. Germline V lookup: CDR1 WSHSY, CDR2 SAAADI. The CDR3 consists of 17 residues. Here the CDR3 reads CASSESSGTSTGDTIYI. DNA for the CDR3: TGCGCCAGCAGTGAGTCATCCGGGACTTCCACTGGAGACACCATATATATT.

This clonotype was counted many times. The rearrangement links TRBV29-1 to TRBJ2-3; D unresolved. Germline CDR1 is SQVTM and CDR2 is ANQGSEA. The CDR3 covers 12 residues. Trimming removed 7 bases at V and 0 bases at J, with 8 bases between. The CDR3 nucleotides read TGCAGCGCCGACGGAAGCACAGATACGCAGTATTTT. This sequence encodes CSADGSTDTQYF.

This clonotype was seen many times. V gene TRBV10-2 combines with J gene TRBJ2-1; 9 nucleotides align to TRBD2. The CDR3 has 16 amino acids. After removal of 0 bases from V and 4 bases from J, the junction contained 4 bases not matched to a gene. CDR1 is WSHSY and CDR2 is SAAADI in the germline V gene. CDR3 protein: CASSESLAGKYNEQFF. Here the CDR3 DNA reads TGCGCCAGCAGTGAGTCGCTAGCGGGGAAATACAATGAGCAGTTCTTC.

This clonotype has at least ten counts. V is TRBV12-3 or TRBV12-4 and J is TRBJ2-5, with 14 bases matching TRBD2. CDR3 length: 17 residues. The V and J ends lost 5 bases and 5 bases, in that order; junction bases with no gene match: 10. CDR3 region: CASSASGTSGSRETQYF. As DNA, the CDR3 is TGTGCCAGCAGTGCATCCGGGACTAGCGGGAGTCGGGAGACCCAGTACTTC.

Remarks on this clonotype: A junction boundary mismatches the germline segment, possibly from a read error. The V and J genes are TRBV6-5 and TRBJ2-3; D is perhaps TRBD1 (5 bases). CDR1 and CDR2 from the germline V gene are MNHEY and SVGAGI. The CDR3 totals 12 residues. CDR3 nucleotides: TGTGCCAGCGGGGCCCCTTCGGATACGCGGTATTTT. Translated: CASGAPSDTRYF.

This clonotype has more than one count but fewer than ten. As DNA, the CDR3 is TGCGCCAGCAGCTTGGGCCAGGGAGGGAGTGCCCAGTACTTC. Its translation: CASSLGQGGSAQYF. The chain has TRBV5-1 and TRBJ2-5, with TRBD2 identical over 7 bases. After removal of 0 bases from V and 9 bases from J, the junction contained 8 bases not matched to a gene. This CDR3 is built from 14 residues. Germline loops: CDR1 SGHRS, CDR2 YFSETQ.

In this sample, this clonotype turned up a few times. The chain joins TRBV5-4 to TRBJ1-1, with D possibly being TRBD1 (6 bases). Per the germline V gene, CDR1 is SGHNT and CDR2 is YYREEE (reference sequence). There are 14 residues in the CDR3. V lost 0 bases and J 4 bases, leaving 10 bases between the germline ends. CDR3 in amino acids: CASSLDQGTTEAFF. In DNA, the CDR3 is TGTGCCAGCAGCTTGGATCAGGGGACCACTGAAGCTTTCTTT.

On this clonotype: A read error may account for a junction end that differs from germline. CDR3 sequence: CASSLIPGLADTQYF. In DNA, the CDR3 is TGTGCCAGCAGCTTAATACCCGGACTAGCAGATACGCAGTATTTC. This chain links TRBV11-2 with TRBJ2-3; 8 positions agree with TRBD2. Per germline, CDR1 SGHAT and CDR2 FQNNGV. The CDR3 spans 15 residues.

This clonotype was detected only a few times. This chain uses TRBV6-5 with TRBJ2-5; the D call may be TRBD1 or TRBD2 (5 bases each). Germline CDR1 MNHEY, CDR2 SVGAGI. The CDR3 runs to 15 residues. The V gene lost 5 bases and the J gene lost 7 bases, with 20 bases spanning the gap. The CDR3 region is CASSKDPAERGTQYF. The CDR3 region has the DNA TGTGCCAGCAGTAAAGACCCGGCGGAGAGGGGGACCCAGTACTTC.

For this clonotype: The junction and the germline gene differ at one end; a read error may be behind it. V is TRBV13 and J is TRBJ2-7, with 11 bases that match TRBD1. The CDR3 runs 15 residues. The V gene's germline CDR1 is PRHDT and CDR2 FYEKMQ (reference sequence). In nucleotides, the CDR3 is TGTGCCAGCGGCTCCGGGACAGGGGGATCCTACGAGCAGTACTTT. Translating gives CASGSGTGGSYEQYF.

Points on this clonotype: One base away lies a much larger clone, so this may be a sequencing read error. The V and J genes are TRBV6-2 or TRBV6-3 and TRBJ1-1, with D possibly TRBD1 on 6 matching bases. CDR1 is MNHEY and CDR2 is SVGEGT in the germline V gene. The CDR3 length is 14 residues. CDR3: CASISTGSNTQAFF. The CDR3 DNA follows: TGTGCCAGCATCTCGACAGGCTCTAACACTCAAGCTTTCTTT.

In the case of this clonotype: It is likely a read error, because the conserved phenylalanine at the end of the CDR3 is missing. The J gene is TRBJ2-7, the V gene TRBV6-5; possibly TRBD1 for D (5 bases). V gave up 2 bases and J gave up 5 bases, with 10 bases separating them. Germline V lookup: CDR1 MNHEY, CDR2 SVGAGI. The CDR3 runs to 13 residues. The CDR3 reads CASSYRGGNEQYS. In DNA form, the CDR3 reads TGTGCCAGCAGTTACAGGGGCGGAAACGAGCAGTACTCC.

A note on this clonotype: It may be a read error: a sequence one base away is much more abundant. The rearrangement links TRBV12-3 or TRBV12-4 to TRBJ2-1; D unresolved. The CDR3 is made up of 11 amino acids. CDR3: CAGSLLNEQFF. CDR3 sequence (DNA): TGTGCCGGCAGTTTATTGAATGAGCAGTTCTTC.

This clonotype was seen only a few times. V usage is TRBV4-3 and J usage is TRBJ1-2; D unresolved. Germline V gene sequence: CDR1 LGHNA, CDR2 YSLEER. Between the trimmed V and J ends, which lost 0 bases and 2 bases, there was a span of 4 bases. CDR3 size: 13 residues. CDR3 amino acids: CASSQEGNYGYTF. CDR3 coding DNA: TGCGCCAGCAGCCAAGAGGGCAACTATGGCTACACCTTC.

This clonotype has just one count. The junction differs from germline at one of its ends, possibly a read error. The chain links TRBV11-2 to TRBJ2-7, with D unresolved. The germline V gene encodes CDR1 SGHAT and CDR2 FQNNGV. CDR3 length: 16 residues. In DNA, the CDR3 is TGTGCCAGAAGCTTACCCCCTTCGCTCCTGTCCTACGAGCAGTACTTC. Its protein product is CARSLPPSLLSYEQYF.

V is TRBV4-3 and J is TRBJ1-2; unclear D gene. Germline V lookup: CDR1 LGHNA, CDR2 YSLEER. V lost 1 base and J 0 bases, leaving 9 bases between the germline ends. This CDR3 region has 15 residues. CDR3 sequence (DNA): TGCGCCAGCAGCCAAGCCGGGCCGTCTAACTATGGCTACACCTTC. It specifies CASSQAGPSNYGYTF.